A single sample is the source of the 19 T cell receptor beta chains below, sequenced in a study of cytomegalovirus exposure and HLA in healthy donors. PCR employed 60 Vbeta and 13 Jbeta primers. TCRdb keeps only in-frame clones here, not all; method: immunoSEQ multiplex PCR. The sample lists around 150,000 clones; around 84% were seen once. Sequencing input: PBMCs. The receptors were sampled from a man between 45 and 60 years old in good health and CMV-seropositive.

This chain connects TRBV7-3 to TRBJ2-1; 10 bases are a match to TRBD1. The CDR3 length is 16 residues. Trimming took 5 bases from V and 4 from J; bases not matched to a gene: 8. The germline gives CDR1 SGHTA, CDR2 FQGTGA. CDR3 nucleotides: TGTGCCAGCAGCCCGCTCGGACAGGGGGGTTACAATGAGCAGTTCTTC. This encodes CASSPLGQGGYNEQFF.

Remarks on this clone: Other DNA sequences in the sample encode the same CDR3. V is TRBV5-1 and J is TRBJ1-1; D unclear. There are 13 residues in the CDR3. V was cut by 0 bases and J by 3 bases, with 6 bases left in between. Germline loops: CDR1 SGHRS, CDR2 YFSETQ. In nucleotides, the CDR3 is TGCGCCAGCAGCTTGGGAGGAGACACTGAAGCTTTCTTT. It yields the protein CASSLGGDTEAFF.

This clone is a singleton in its sample. The genes are TRBV27 and TRBJ1-2, with 9 bases identical to TRBD1. Germline V gene lookup returns CDR1 MNHEY and CDR2 SMNVEV (reference sequence). J gave up 7 bases and V 4 bases, and 10 bases lay outside the gene matches. This CDR3 contains 15 residues. CDR3 sequence reads: CASSSKDRGRVGYTF. CDR3 nucleotides: TGTGCCAGCAGTTCCAAGGACAGGGGACGAGTTGGCTACACCTTC.

V gene TRBV2 combines with J gene TRBJ1-2, with 10 positions matching TRBD1. CDR1 is SNHLY and CDR2 is FYNNEI in the germline V gene. V was clipped by 6 bases and J by 4 bases; unmatched bases: 11. The CDR3 covers 16 residues. The CDR3 coding sequence is TGTGCCAGCAGAGGGACAGGGGTCGCGGAGGGCTATGGCTACACCTTC. Its translation: CASRGTGVAEGYGYTF.

This chain links TRBV11-2 with TRBJ2-2; 8 bases agree with TRBD1. The CDR3 is 16 amino acids. Trimming cost V 5 bases and J 0 bases; bases outside gene matches: 5. Germline CDR1 reads SGHAT; CDR2 reads FQNNGV. The CDR3 coding sequence is TGTGCCAGCAGCACCAGGGGGCGGGCGAACACCGGGGAGCTGTTTTTT. Encoded protein: CASSTRGRANTGELFF.

The chain is built from TRBV6-1 and TRBJ2-3, with a weak D call TRBD1 (5 bases). Trimming pared 7 bases from V and 2 bases from J, leaving 10 bases between. Per germline, CDR1 MNHNS and CDR2 SASEGT. This CDR3 contains 13 residues. As DNA, the CDR3 is TGTGCCAGCACTGGACAATTCACAGATACGCAGTATTTT. Its translation: CASTGQFTDTQYF.

The chain combines TRBV29-1 with TRBJ1-2; no clear D gene. CDR1 is SQVTM and CDR2 is ANQGSEA in the germline V gene. The CDR3 runs 13 residues. Trimming stripped 0 bases from V and 7 bases from J, with 12 bases between. The CDR3 DNA reads as TGCAGCGTTGAAGAGTTAACTTCTCGTGGCTACACCTTC. Its translation: CSVEELTSRGYTF. Combining the CDR3 with reference TRBV29-1 and TRBJ1-2 gives the whole variable domain SAVISQKPSRDICQRGTSLTIQCQVDSQVTMMFWYRQQPGQSLTLIATANQGSEATYESGFVIDKFPISRPNLTFSTLTVSNMSPEDSSIYLCSVEELTSRGYTFGSGTRLTVV.

The rearrangement uses TRBV19 and TRBJ1-5, with 8 nucleotides matching TRBD1. V lost 6 bases, J lost 7 bases, and 8 bases stayed unmatched. Germline V gene sequence: CDR1 LNHDA, CDR2 SQIVND (reference sequence). The CDR3 is 14 residues long. The CDR3 here is CASSDTDRGQPQHF. CDR3 DNA sequence: TGTGCCAGTAGCGACACCGACAGGGGCCAGCCCCAGCATTTT. Supplemented by reference TRBV19 and TRBJ1-5, the full variable domain reads DGGITQSPKYLFRKEGQNVTLSCEQNLNHDAMYWYRQDPGQGLRLIYYSQIVNDFQKGDIAEGYSVSREKKESFPLTVTSAQKNPTAFYLCASSDTDRGQPQHFGDGTRLSIL.

The rearrangement links TRBV6-5 to TRBJ2-5; 13 bases line up with TRBD2. The junction had 2 bases not matched to a gene; V was cut back by 6 bases and J by 4 bases. This CDR3 is built from 14 residues. Germline CDR1 reads MNHEY; CDR2 reads SVGAGI. CDR3 bases: TGTGCCAGCAGCCGGACTAGCGGGGGAGAGACCCAGTACTTC. It encodes CASSRTSGGETQYF.

This chain links TRBV25-1 with TRBJ2-6; 12 bases agree with TRBD1. This CDR3 is built from 17 residues. J gave up 4 bases and V 5 bases, and 6 bases lay outside the gene matches. Germline V gene lookup returns CDR1 MGHDK and CDR2 SYGVNS. CDR3: CASSWGQGARGANVLTF. The CDR3 DNA sequence: TGTGCCAGCAGTTGGGGACAGGGGGCGCGAGGGGCCAACGTCCTGACTTTC.

The chain is built from TRBV5-1 and TRBJ2-5; 8 bases align to TRBD1. The end of the DNA is better explained by TRBJ2-7, so the J call may be wrong. CDR1 and CDR2 from the germline V gene are SGHRS and YFSETQ. The CDR3 length is 16 residues. The CDR3 DNA reads TGCGCCAGCAGCCAGGGGGCGACAGGGACAATCTACGAGCAGTACTTC. Amino acids: CASSQGATGTIYEQYF.

This clone was found once. The CDR3 protein is CASSLVGTGNQPQHF. The CDR3 coding sequence is TGTGCCAGCAGCTTGGTTGGGACAGGCAATCAGCCCCAGCATTTT. This chain connects TRBV5-6 to TRBJ1-5; 7 bases align to TRBD1. The V gene's germline CDR1 is SGHDT and CDR2 YYEEEE. The CDR3 extends over 15 amino acids. After removal of 0 bases from V and 2 bases from J, the junction contained 2 bases not matched to a gene.

This chain's CDR3 is CASSVGLANEQFF. CDR3 DNA sequence: TGTGCCAGCAGCGTTGGACTAGCGAATGAGCAGTTCTTC. This chain joins TRBV7-9 and TRBJ2-1, with 9 bases fitting TRBD2. CDR1 and CDR2 from the germline V gene are SEHNR and FQNEAQ (reference sequence). The CDR3 has 13 residues. V was clipped by 5 bases and J by 7 bases; unmatched bases: 3.

This rearrangement joins TRBV2 to TRBJ1-5; 7 bases align to TRBD1. The CDR3 loop spans 17 amino acids. CDR1 is SNHLY, CDR2 FYNNEI, per germline. V shed 7 bases and J 4 bases; nucleotides not matched to a gene: 16. CDR3 in amino acids: CASNHPFGQAINQPQHF. DNA of the CDR3: TGTGCCAGCAACCACCCTTTTGGACAGGCGATAAATCAGCCCCAGCATTTT.

The chain uses TRBV11-2 and TRBJ2-7, with 9 bases lining up with TRBD1. CDR3 length: 15 residues. Germline lookup yields CDR1 SGHAT and CDR2 FQNNGV. V was clipped by 5 bases and J by 5 bases; unmatched bases: 10. In DNA, the CDR3 is TGTGCCAGCAGCCCACAGACAGGGGGTTCGAACGAGCAGTACTTC. It codes for CASSPQTGGSNEQYF.

The chain combines TRBV5-6 with TRBJ1-4, with D unresolved. Germline V gene sequence: CDR1 SGHDT, CDR2 YYEEEE. The V gene lost 2 bases and the J gene lost 7 bases, with 9 bases spanning the gap. The CDR3 consists of 13 residues. The CDR3, as DNA: TGTGCCAGCAGCTTTAGTGGAGGTGAAAAACTGTTTTTT. Translated, it gives CASSFSGGEKLFF.

This clone was observed once. The V and J genes are TRBV6-5 and TRBJ1-4; D is ambiguous. The germline V and J ends were trimmed by 5 bases and 7 bases, with 14 bases remaining between them. Germline CDR1 reads MNHEY; CDR2 reads SVGAGI. The CDR3 covers 14 residues. The CDR3 reads CASSQLEAPEKLFF. CDR3 coding DNA: TGTGCCAGCAGTCAACTAGAGGCCCCTGAAAAACTGTTTTTT.

The V call is TRBV5-8, the J call TRBJ1-1; D is undetermined. Germline assignment: CDR1 SGHTS and CDR2 YDEGEE. CDR3 size: 16 residues. V was shortened by 4 bases and J by 1 base, with 17 bases between the two germline ends. The DNA for the CDR3 is TGTGCCAGCAGCCCTGGAGTTTCCCCCGGGAACACTGAAGCTTTCTTT. It translates to CASSPGVSPGNTEAFF.

The chain combines TRBV2 with TRBJ2-1; TRBD1 aligns across 9 bases. Germline CDR1 and CDR2: SNHLY and FYNNEI. Unmatched junction bases numbered 6, after V lost 5 bases and J lost 1 base. The CDR3 is 16 residues long. CDR3 sequence reads: CASSQGTGYSYNEQFF. Here the CDR3 DNA reads TGTGCCAGCAGTCAAGGGACAGGGTATTCCTACAATGAGCAGTTCTTC.